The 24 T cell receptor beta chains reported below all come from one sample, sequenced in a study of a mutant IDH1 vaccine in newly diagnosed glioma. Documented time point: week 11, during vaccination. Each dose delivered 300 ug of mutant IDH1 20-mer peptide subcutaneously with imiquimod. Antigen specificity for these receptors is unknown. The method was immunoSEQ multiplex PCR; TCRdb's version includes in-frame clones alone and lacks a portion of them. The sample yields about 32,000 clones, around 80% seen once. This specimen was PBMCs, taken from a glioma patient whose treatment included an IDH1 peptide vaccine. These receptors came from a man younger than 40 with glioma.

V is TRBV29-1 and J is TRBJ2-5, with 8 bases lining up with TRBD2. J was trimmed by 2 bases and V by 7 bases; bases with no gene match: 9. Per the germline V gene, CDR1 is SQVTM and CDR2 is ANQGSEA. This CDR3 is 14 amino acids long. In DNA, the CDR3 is TGCAGCGCCGACCCGATAGCGGGGCAAGAGACCCAGTACTTC. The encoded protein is CSADPIAGQETQYF. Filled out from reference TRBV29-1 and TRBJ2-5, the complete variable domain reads SAVISQKPSRDICQRGTSLTIQCQVDSQVTMMFWYRQQPGQSLTLIATANQGSEATYESGFVIDKFPISRPNLTFSTLTVSNMSPEDSSIYLCSADPIAGQETQYFGPGTRLLVL.

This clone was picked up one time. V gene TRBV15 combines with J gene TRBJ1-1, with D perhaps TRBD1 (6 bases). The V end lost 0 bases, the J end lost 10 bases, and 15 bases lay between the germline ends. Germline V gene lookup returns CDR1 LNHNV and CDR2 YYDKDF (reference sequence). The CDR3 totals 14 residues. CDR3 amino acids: CATSRERGGYTAFF. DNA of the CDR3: TGTGCCACCAGCAGAGAGAGGGGGGGGTATACAGCTTTCTTT.

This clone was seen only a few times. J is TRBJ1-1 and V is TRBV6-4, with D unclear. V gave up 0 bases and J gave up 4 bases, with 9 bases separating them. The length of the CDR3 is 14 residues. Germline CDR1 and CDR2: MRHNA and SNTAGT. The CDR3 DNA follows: TGTGCCAGCAGTGACTCTGACGGAAGCACTGAAGCTTTCTTT. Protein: CASSDSDGSTEAFF.

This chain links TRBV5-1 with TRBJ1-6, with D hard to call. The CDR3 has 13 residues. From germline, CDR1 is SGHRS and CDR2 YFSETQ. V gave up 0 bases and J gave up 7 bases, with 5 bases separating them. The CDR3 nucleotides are TGCGCCAGCAGCTTGGTTGCGAATTCACCCCTCCACTTT. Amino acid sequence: CASSLVANSPLHF.

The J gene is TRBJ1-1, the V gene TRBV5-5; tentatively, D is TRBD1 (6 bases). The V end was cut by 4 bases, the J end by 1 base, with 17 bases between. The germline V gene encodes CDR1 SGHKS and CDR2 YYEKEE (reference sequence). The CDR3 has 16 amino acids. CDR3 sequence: CASSPPGTRPNTEAFF. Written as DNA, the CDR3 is TGTGCCAGCAGCCCACCCGGGACACGGCCGAACACTGAAGCTTTCTTT.

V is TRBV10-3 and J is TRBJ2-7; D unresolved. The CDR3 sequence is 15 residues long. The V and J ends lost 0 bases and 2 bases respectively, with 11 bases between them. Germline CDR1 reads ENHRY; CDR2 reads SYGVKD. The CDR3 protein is CAISESGAGTYEQYF. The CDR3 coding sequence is TGTGCCATCAGTGAGTCCGGCGCAGGAACCTACGAGCAGTACTTC.

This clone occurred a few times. The CDR3 nucleotides read TGTGCCAGTAGTGTAATTGGGGACACTGAAGCTTTCTTT. This gives the protein CASSVIGDTEAFF. The rearrangement joins TRBV19 to TRBJ1-1; D unclear. The CDR3 is 13 amino acids. The germline gives CDR1 LNHDA, CDR2 SQIVND (reference sequence). The V and J ends lost 5 bases and 3 bases respectively, with 10 bases between them.

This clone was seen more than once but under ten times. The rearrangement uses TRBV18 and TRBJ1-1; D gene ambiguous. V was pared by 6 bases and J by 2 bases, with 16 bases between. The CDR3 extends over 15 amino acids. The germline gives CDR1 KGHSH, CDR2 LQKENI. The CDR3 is CASSYRAQFNTEAFF. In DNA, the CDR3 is TGTGCCAGCTCCTATCGCGCACAGTTCAACACTGAAGCTTTCTTT.

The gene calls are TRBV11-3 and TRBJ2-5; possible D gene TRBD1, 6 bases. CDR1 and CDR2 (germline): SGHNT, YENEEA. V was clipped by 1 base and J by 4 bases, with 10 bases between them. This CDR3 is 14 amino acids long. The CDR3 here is CASSLGGRRETQYF. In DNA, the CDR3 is TGTGCCAGCAGCTTAGGGGGGCGTAGAGAGACCCAGTACTTC.

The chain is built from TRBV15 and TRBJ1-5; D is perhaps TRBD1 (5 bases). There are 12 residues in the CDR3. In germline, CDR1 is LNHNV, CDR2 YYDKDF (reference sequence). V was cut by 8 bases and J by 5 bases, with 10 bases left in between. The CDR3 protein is CATGGEDQPQHF. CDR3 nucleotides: TGTGCCACCGGAGGGGAAGATCAGCCCCAGCATTTT.

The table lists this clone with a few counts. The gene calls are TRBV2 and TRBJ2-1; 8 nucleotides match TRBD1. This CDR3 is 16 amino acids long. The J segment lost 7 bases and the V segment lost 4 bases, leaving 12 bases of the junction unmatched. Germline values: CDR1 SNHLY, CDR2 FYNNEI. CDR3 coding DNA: TGTGCCAGCAGTGCAGGGACAGGAGGGATACGGAATGAGCAGTTCTTC. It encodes CASSAGTGGIRNEQFF.

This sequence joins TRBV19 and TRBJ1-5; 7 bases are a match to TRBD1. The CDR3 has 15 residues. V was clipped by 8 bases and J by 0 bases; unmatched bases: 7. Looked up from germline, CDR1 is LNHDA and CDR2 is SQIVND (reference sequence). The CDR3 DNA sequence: TGTGCCAGTGGTAACGACAGGGATAGCAATCAGCCCCAGCATTTT. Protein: CASGNDRDSNQPQHF.

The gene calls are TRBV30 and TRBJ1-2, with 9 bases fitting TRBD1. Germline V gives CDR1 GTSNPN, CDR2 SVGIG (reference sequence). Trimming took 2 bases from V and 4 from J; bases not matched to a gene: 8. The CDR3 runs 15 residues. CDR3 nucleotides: TGTGCCTGGAGTCGAGACAGGGGGGTTAGCTATGGCTACACCTTC. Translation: CAWSRDRGVSYGYTF.

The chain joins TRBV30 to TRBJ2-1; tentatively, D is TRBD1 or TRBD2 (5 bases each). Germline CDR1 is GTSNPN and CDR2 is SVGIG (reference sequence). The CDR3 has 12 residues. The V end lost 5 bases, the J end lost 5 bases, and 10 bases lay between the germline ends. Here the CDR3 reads CAWDGTNNEQFF. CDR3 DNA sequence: TGTGCCTGGGACGGGACCAACAATGAGCAGTTCTTC.

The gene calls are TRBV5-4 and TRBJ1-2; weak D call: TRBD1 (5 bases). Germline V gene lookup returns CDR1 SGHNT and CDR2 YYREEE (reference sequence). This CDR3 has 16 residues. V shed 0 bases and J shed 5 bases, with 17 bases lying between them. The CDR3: CASSLVWSGQGYGYTF. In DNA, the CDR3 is TGTGCCAGCAGCTTGGTTTGGTCAGGGCAGGGTTATGGCTACACCTTC. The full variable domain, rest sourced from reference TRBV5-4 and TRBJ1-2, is ETGVTQSPTHLIKTRGQQVTLRCSSQSGHNTVSWYQQALGQGPQFIFQYYREEENGRGNFPPRFSGLQFPNYSSELNVNALELDDSALYLCASSLVWSGQGYGYTFGSGTRLTVV.

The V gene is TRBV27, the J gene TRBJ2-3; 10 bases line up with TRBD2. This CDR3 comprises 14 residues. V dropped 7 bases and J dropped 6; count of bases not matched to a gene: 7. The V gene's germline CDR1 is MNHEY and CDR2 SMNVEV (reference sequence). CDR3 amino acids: CASKVAGGRDTQYF. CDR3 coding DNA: TGTGCCAGCAAGGTAGCGGGGGGAAGGGATACGCAGTATTTT.

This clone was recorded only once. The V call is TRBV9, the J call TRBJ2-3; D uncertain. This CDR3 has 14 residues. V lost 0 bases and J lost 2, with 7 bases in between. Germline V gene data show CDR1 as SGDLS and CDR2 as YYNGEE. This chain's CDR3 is CASSVDGNTDTQYF. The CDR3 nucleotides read TGTGCCAGCAGCGTAGATGGAAACACAGATACGCAGTATTTT.

The CDR3: CASSLAQSNTEAFF. DNA for the CDR3: TGCGCCAGCAGCTTGGCACAGTCGAACACTGAAGCTTTCTTT. The rearrangement joins TRBV5-1 to TRBJ1-1; D call uncertain. The CDR3 spans 14 residues. V dropped 0 bases and J dropped 1 base, with 7 bases sitting between them. Per the germline V gene, CDR1 is SGHRS and CDR2 is YFSETQ.

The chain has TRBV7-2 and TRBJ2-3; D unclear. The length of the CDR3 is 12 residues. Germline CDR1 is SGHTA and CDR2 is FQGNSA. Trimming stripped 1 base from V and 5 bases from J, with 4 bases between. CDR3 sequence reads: CASSLEEDTQYF. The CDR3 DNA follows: TGTGCCAGCAGCTTAGAAGAAGATACGCAGTATTTT. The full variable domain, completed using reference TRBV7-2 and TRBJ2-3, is GAGVSQSPSNKVTEKGKDVELRCDPISGHTALYWYRQSLGQGLEFLIYFQGNSAPDKSGLPSDRFSAERTGGSVSTLTIQRTQQEDSAVYLCASSLEEDTQYFGPGTRLTVL.

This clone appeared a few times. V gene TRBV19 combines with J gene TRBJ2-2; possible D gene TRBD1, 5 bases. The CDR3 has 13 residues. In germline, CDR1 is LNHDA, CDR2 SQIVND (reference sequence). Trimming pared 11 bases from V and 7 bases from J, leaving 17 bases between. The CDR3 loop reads CAVRWGWGGELFF. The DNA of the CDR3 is TGTGCCGTACGGTGGGGCTGGGGCGGGGAGCTGTTTTTT.

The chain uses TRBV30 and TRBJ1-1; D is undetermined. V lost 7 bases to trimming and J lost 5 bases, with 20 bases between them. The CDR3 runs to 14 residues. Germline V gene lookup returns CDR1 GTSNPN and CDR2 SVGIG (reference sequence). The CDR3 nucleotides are TGTGCCTTTCAGTCGGAGATCGGGAGGACTGAAGCTTTCTTT. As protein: CAFQSEIGRTEAFF. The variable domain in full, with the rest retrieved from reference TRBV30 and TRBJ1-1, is SQTIHQWPATLVQPVGSPLSLECTVEGTSNPNLYWYRQAAGRGLQLLFYSVGIGQISSEVPQNLSASRPQDRQFILSSKKLLLSDSGFYLCAFQSEIGRTEAFFGQGTRLTVV.

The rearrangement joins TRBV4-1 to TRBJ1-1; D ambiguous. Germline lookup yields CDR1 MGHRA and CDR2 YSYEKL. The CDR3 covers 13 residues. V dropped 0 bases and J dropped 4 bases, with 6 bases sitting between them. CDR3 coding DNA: TGCGCCAGCAGCCAAGATGGGTTCACTGAAGCTTTCTTT. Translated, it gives CASSQDGFTEAFF.

CDR3 nucleotides: TGTGCCAGCAGCTTAGATGTGGTGGAGACCCAGTACTTC. Its translation: CASSLDVVETQYF. The V and J genes are TRBV7-2 and TRBJ2-5, with D unresolved. Germline assignment: CDR1 SGHTA and CDR2 FQGNSA. CDR3 length: 13 amino acids. The germline V and J ends were trimmed by 1 base and 5 bases, with 8 bases remaining between them.

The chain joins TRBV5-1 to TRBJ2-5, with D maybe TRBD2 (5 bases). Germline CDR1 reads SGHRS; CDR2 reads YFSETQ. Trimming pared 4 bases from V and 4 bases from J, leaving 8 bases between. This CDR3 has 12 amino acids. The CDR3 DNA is TGCGCCAGCAGCCGCCGGGGAGAGACCCAGTACTTC. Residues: CASSRRGETQYF. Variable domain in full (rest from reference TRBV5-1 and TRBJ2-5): KAGVTQTPRYLIKTRGQQVTLSCSPISGHRSVSWYQQTPGQGLQFLFEYFSETQRNKGNFPGRFSGRQFSNSRSEMNVSTLELGDSALYLCASSRRGETQYFGPGTRLLVL.